Listed here are 22 T cell receptor beta chains from one sample, sequenced in a study of T cell clonality in common variable immunodeficiency. Clones were sequenced by immunoSEQ multiplex PCR, and TCRdb holds only the in-frame ones, with some missing. Recorded here are tens of thousands of clones, with no singletons, and the ten leading clones hold approximately 3%. The sequencing input was peripheral blood mononuclear cells. Receptors originate from a person between 18 and 75 years old in good health.

In this sample, this clone turned up many times. Read sequence stops 3 residues before the CDR3 end, and the germline J gene provides the missing end. This chain joins TRBV20-1 and TRBJ1-5, with TRBD1 matching 8 bases. The germline CDR1 and CDR2 sequences are DFQATT and SNEGSKA (reference sequence). The V and J ends lost 6 bases and 5 bases, in that order; junction bases with no gene match: 3. The CDR3 contains 12 residues. CDR3 region: CSATGGDQPQHF. Partial CDR3 DNA: TGCAGTGCCACAGGGGGGGATCAGCCC.

The sample holds many counts of this clone. The read ends 3 residues before the CDR3 terminus; that terminus is restored from the germline J gene. V and J are TRBV10-2 and TRBJ1-2, with 8 positions matching TRBD1. V trimming: 4 bases; J trimming: 4 bases; junction bases outside the gene matches: 2. Germline V gene data show CDR1 as WSHSY and CDR2 as SAAADI. This CDR3 is built from 13 residues. CDR3 bases read: TGCGCCAGCAGTGTGGACAGGGCCTATGGC. Its protein product is CASSVDRAYG. The full-length CDR3 reads as CASSVDRAYGYTF.

This clone has a count of ten or more. The CDR3 is cut off 3 residues early in the read; its end comes from the germline J gene. The V and J genes are TRBV7-6 and TRBJ2-7; 13 nucleotides line up with TRBD2. Germline CDR1 reads SGHVS; CDR2 reads FNYEAQ. V gave up 5 bases and J gave up 6 bases; unmatched junction bases: 7. This CDR3 has 15 residues. The CDR3 here is CASSPRTSGSSEQYF. The part of the CDR3 DNA that was read is TGTGCCAGCAGCCCTCGGACTAGCGGGAGTTCCGAG.

Points on this clone: The CDR3 end falls 3 residues outside the read, so it is completed with the germline J gene. The chain employs TRBV7-9 and TRBJ2-2; D not certain. The CDR3 sequence is 14 residues long. Germline lookup yields CDR1 SEHNR and CDR2 FQNEAQ (reference sequence). Trimming took 3 bases from V and 6 from J, leaving 11 bases between them. This CDR3 is CASSLKGRSGELFF. CDR3 bases read: TGTGCCAGCAGCTTGAAGGGTCGTTCCGGGGAG.

The sample holds many counts of this clone. The read comes to an end 3 residues before the CDR3 does, leaving the germline J gene to fill in the end. The chain combines TRBV9 with TRBJ1-5; TRBD1 might be the D (6 bases). This CDR3 has 13 residues. Deletions cut 3 bases from V and 7 bases from J, with 11 bases between. Germline CDR1 SGDLS, CDR2 YYNGEE. The part of the CDR3 DNA that was read is TGTGCCAGCAGCGCCCTTACAGGGCAGCCC. Its translation: CASSALTGQP. The whole CDR3 protein is CASSALTGQPQHF. The entire variable domain, with the rest obtained from reference TRBV9 and TRBJ1-5, is as follows: DSGVTQTPKHLITATGQRVTLRCSPRSGDLSVYWYQQSLDQGLQFLIQYYNGEERAKGNILERFSAQQFPDLHSELNLSSLELGDSALYFCASSALTGQPQHFGDGTRLSIL.

This clone was detected many times. The read gets to within 3 residues of the CDR3 end, and the germline J gene fills in the rest. The chain uses TRBV12-3 or TRBV12-4 and TRBJ2-1, with 8 bases that match TRBD2. The CDR3 has 18 amino acids. Trimming removed 3 bases from V and 0 bases from J; junction bases left unmatched: 10. Incomplete CDR3 DNA: TGTGCCAGCAGTTTCGAATCGGGGGGGGCGAGCTCCTACAATGAG. Translation: CASSFESGGASSYNE. The CDR3 as a whole reads CASSFESGGASSYNEQFF.

This clone has at least ten counts. The read comes to an end 3 residues before the CDR3 does, leaving the germline J gene to fill in the end. The V call is TRBV5-1, the J call TRBJ2-7; TRBD2 matches at 16 bases. The germline V gene encodes CDR1 SGHRS and CDR2 YFSETQ. J lost 5 bases, V lost 4 bases, and 12 bases had no gene match. The CDR3 loop spans 18 amino acids. The covered CDR3 bases are TGCGCCAGCAGCCGTCCCGGGACTAGCGGGGGGGCCCCAGACGAG. Amino acids: CASSRPGTSGGAPDE. The whole CDR3 region reads CASSRPGTSGGAPDEQYF.

At least ten counts were recorded for this clone. The observed sequence ends 3 residues before the CDR3 terminus, with the missing tail filled in from the germline J gene. V usage is TRBV19 and J usage is TRBJ2-3, with D possibly being TRBD2 (7 bases). CDR3 length equals 12 residues. V was cut by 7 bases and J by 5 bases, with 10 bases left in between. Germline V gene data show CDR1 as LNHDA and CDR2 as SQIVND (reference sequence). The CDR3 sequence: CASKGGVDTQYF. CDR3 DNA, as far as it was read: TGTGCCAGTAAGGGGGGGGTAGATACG.

This clone was observed many times. A read error may produce the germline difference seen at one junction end. The CDR3 end is not reached by the read, which stops 3 residues before it; the germline J gene fills it in. V is TRBV20-1 and J is TRBJ1-1; D remains ambiguous. Germline V CDR1 and CDR2: DFQATT, SNEGSKA (reference sequence). This CDR3 spans 11 amino acids. The CDR3 loop is CSAKRASEAFF. CDR3 DNA, as far as it was read: TGCAGTGCCAAAAGGGCCTCTGAG.

Many counts were recorded for this clone. The read gets to within 3 residues of the CDR3 end, and the germline J gene fills in the rest. The chain employs TRBV2 and TRBJ2-7; 7 bases fit TRBD1. V dropped 6 bases and J dropped 0; count of bases not matched to a gene: 11. CDR1 and CDR2 (germline): SNHLY, FYNNEI. This CDR3 region has 16 residues. CDR3: CASSGVGDRGSYEQYF. The CDR3 bases that were read are TGTGCCAGCAGCGGGGTTGGGGACAGAGGCTCCTACGAG.

This clone was seen repeatedly, ten times or more. Read coverage stops 3 residues before the CDR3 terminus; the germline J gene supplies the remainder. The chain combines TRBV15 with TRBJ1-2; D gene unclear. Germline V gene sequence: CDR1 LNHNV, CDR2 YYDKDF (reference sequence). The length of the CDR3 is 17 residues. CDR3 DNA (partial): TGTGCCACCAGCAGAGAGCTCCTAGCGGGATCCTACAATGAG. Protein sequence: CATSRELLAGSYNE. The complete CDR3 protein is CATSRELLAGSYNEYTF.

This clone appeared many times. The read falls 3 residues short of the CDR3 end, and the missing part is taken from the germline J gene. The chain links TRBV20-1 to TRBJ2-1; TRBD1 aligns across 7 bases. Trimming at V came to 6 bases and at J to 5 bases, leaving 7 bases not matched to a gene. Germline loops: CDR1 DFQATT, CDR2 SNEGSKA (reference sequence). CDR3 length equals 13 residues. CDR3 amino acids: CSASTGDHNEQFF. CDR3 DNA (partial): TGCAGTGCGTCTACAGGGGACCACAATGAG.

With respect to this clone: Read sequence stops 3 residues before the CDR3 end, and the germline J gene provides the missing end. This chain connects TRBV6-1 to TRBJ1-2; D perhaps matches TRBD1 (5 bases). This CDR3 comprises 15 residues. Germline lookup yields CDR1 MNHNS and CDR2 SASEGT. Incomplete CDR3 DNA: TGTGCCAGCAGTGAAGCGCCGAGCGGGGGGAATGAA. Its protein is CASSEAPSGGNE. The full CDR3 reads CASSEAPSGGNEYTF.

This clone was counted ten times or more. The read finishes 3 residues shy of the CDR3 end, and the germline J gene is used to complete it. The J gene is TRBJ2-2, the V gene TRBV5-1, with 9 bases lining up with TRBD2. The J segment lost 0 bases and the V segment lost 3 bases, leaving 3 bases of the junction unmatched. The germline V gene encodes CDR1 SGHRS and CDR2 YFSETQ. The CDR3 extends over 16 amino acids. Incomplete CDR3 DNA: TGCGCCAGCAGCTCGACTAGCGGTTCGAACACCGGGGAG. Translation: CASSSTSGSNTGE. The CDR3 in full is CASSSTSGSNTGELFF.

This clone was observed many times. Read sequence stops 3 residues before the CDR3 end, and the germline J gene provides the missing end. This chain links TRBV12-3 or TRBV12-4 with TRBJ2-7, with D possibly TRBD1 on 7 matching bases. V was cut by 3 bases and J by 4 bases, with 16 bases left in between. This CDR3 has 15 amino acids. The CDR3 region is CASSLDAGQPYEQYF. CDR3 DNA (partial): TGTGCCAGCAGTTTGGATGCGGGACAGCCGTACGAG.

This clone was observed a handful of times. Just one base apart from a much larger clone, this may be a read error. The read halts 3 residues ahead of the CDR3 end, with the missing end drawn from the germline J gene. The chain is built from TRBV7-9 and TRBJ1-2; possibly TRBD1 for D (6 bases). The CDR3 has 15 amino acids. Germline V lookup: CDR1 SEHNR, CDR2 FQNEAQ (reference sequence). The chain's CDR3 is CDSSLGTGFLDGYTF. The CDR3 DNA, read in part, is TGTGACAGCAGCTTAGGTACAGGGTTTCTGGATGGC.

This clone has ten or more counts. The sequenced fragment ends 3 residues before the CDR3 boundary, so the rest is inferred from the germline J gene. This chain uses TRBV19 with TRBJ2-2; TRBD2 matches at 8 bases. With V trimmed by 10 bases and J by 3 bases, 13 bases remained unmatched. The CDR3 sequence is 16 residues long. The germline gives CDR1 LNHDA, CDR2 SQIVND (reference sequence). The CDR3 DNA, read in part, is TGTGCCACCGCGAACCCGGGACTAGAAGACACCGGGGAG. It translates to CATANPGLEDTGE. The whole CDR3 reads CATANPGLEDTGELFF.

This clone was found many times. Read coverage stops 3 residues before the CDR3 terminus; the germline J gene supplies the remainder. This chain connects TRBV30 to TRBJ2-7; 11 nucleotides align to TRBD1. CDR3 length: 14 amino acids. The V and J ends lost 3 bases and 3 bases, in that order; junction bases with no gene match: 4. CDR1 and CDR2 from the germline V gene are GTSNPN and SVGIG (reference sequence). CDR3 sequence: CAWRQGQGVYEQYF. The CDR3 DNA, read in part, is TGTGCCTGGAGACAGGGACAGGGGGTCTACGAG.

As for this clone: The junction differs from germline at one of its ends, possibly a read error. The read terminates 3 residues ahead of where the CDR3 ends, so the germline J gene completes it. V usage is TRBV18 and J usage is TRBJ2-7; TRBD2 aligns across 12 bases. This CDR3 has 18 amino acids. Germline V gene data show CDR1 as KGHSH and CDR2 as LQKENI. The CDR3 is CATSPVWTSGDSSYEQYF. The sequenced CDR3 bases are TGCGCCACCTCACCAGTTTGGACTAGCGGGGATAGCTCCTACGAG.

Comment on this clone: The CDR3 end lies 3 residues beyond the end of the read and is filled in from the germline J gene. The rearrangement uses TRBV20-1 and TRBJ2-3, with a weak D call TRBD2 (5 bases). Germline CDR1 DFQATT, CDR2 SNEGSKA (reference sequence). Trimming pared 0 bases from V and 0 bases from J, leaving 16 bases between. The CDR3 is 17 residues long. The CDR3 DNA, read in part, is TGCAGTGCTAGAGATCGGGGAGACTACGTTAGCACAGATACG. Its translation is CSARDRGDYVSTDT. The CDR3, in full, reads CSARDRGDYVSTDTQYF.

This clone has just a few counts. The CDR3 loop reads CASGGQGSPTDTQYF. The part of the CDR3 DNA that was read is TGTGCCAGCGGGGGACAGGGGTCACCCACAGATACG. J is TRBJ2-3 and V is TRBV2; TRBD1 matches at 10 bases. Read sequence stops 3 residues before the CDR3 end, and the germline J gene provides the missing end. Germline V gene lookup returns CDR1 SNHLY and CDR2 FYNNEI. Unmatched junction bases numbered 7, after V lost 8 bases and J lost 2 bases. The CDR3 spans 15 residues.

This clone has a count of ten or more. The read ends 3 residues before the CDR3 terminus; that terminus is restored from the germline J gene. The chain links TRBV20-1 to TRBJ1-5; D perhaps matches TRBD1 (5 bases). This CDR3 contains 11 residues. Germline V gene lookup returns CDR1 DFQATT and CDR2 SNEGSKA (reference sequence). The sequenced CDR3 bases are TGCAGTGCTAGACCAGGGTACCCC. This codes for CSARPGYP. The full CDR3 reads CSARPGYPQHF.